What follows describes a single T cell receptor beta chain. Its target is unknown. The sample comes from a study of T cells in Graves' hyperthyroidism and ophthalmopathy. Points from the study as a whole: Stable hyperthyroidism and ophthalmopathy were separated using 13 V-J signatures. Blood shared most expanded thyroid clonotypes above 0.001.

RNA transcripts gave rise to amplified TCR beta CDR3 regions. TCR CDR3 underwent first-round RT-PCR with the HTBI primer set. TCRdb reprocessed the multiplex PCR reads with MiXCR, giving one entry per CDR3 protein. Among 540,000 or so distinct CDR3 sequences listed, around 16% were seen once. This CDR3 is 16 amino acids long. Germline V gene data show CDR1 as SEHNR and CDR2 as FQNEAQ (reference sequence). V lost 4 bases, J lost 7 bases, and 11 bases stayed unmatched. Hyperthyroidism in the patients, aged 18 to 65, was newly diagnosed and under 2 months in duration. PBMCs were derived from 7.5 to 10 ml fresh peripheral blood.

This chain connects TRBV7-9 to TRBJ2-1, with 9 bases lining up with TRBD2. The sequenced material came from blood. The sequence was obtained from a woman aged 25 to 39 with Graves' hyperthyroidism. The CDR3 DNA follows: TGTGCCAGCAGCTCCCCGCTAGCGGGATCGAGGAATGAGCAGTTCTTC. Its translation is CASSSPLAGSRNEQFF.